This T cell receptor (beta chain) stems from a study of T-cell reconstitution after alpha-beta-depleted transplantation in children. The CDR3 consists of 13 residues. Germline CDR1 is SNHLY and CDR2 is FYNNEI. Trimming at V came to 6 bases and at J to 8 bases, leaving 9 bases not matched to a gene. Unique molecular identifiers were incorporated into the prepared TCRbeta library. TCRdb reprocessed the PCR reads with MiXCR, giving one entry per CDR3 protein. The table has about 310,000 distinct CDR3 sequences, around 25% seen once; the top ten hold approximately 11%. Study-wide results and caveats: Counts and diversity of T cells one year after transplant came mostly from newly produced T cells. Certain patients had high TCRbeta diversity at day 60, and it came from recipient T cells and thymic progenitors that survived.

As concerns this clonotype: Its target is unknown.

The source is a male patient aged 10 to 17 who had a stem cell transplant for acute lymphoblastic leukemia, so the T cells may come from the graft donor. This chain connects TRBV2 to TRBJ1-2, with 7 positions matching TRBD1. Sequencing was performed on PBMCs, mostly from graft donor cells, taken 180 days after TCRalphabeta/CD19-depleted stem cell transplant. CDR3 nucleotide sequence: TGTGCCAGCAGCAGGACAGGATTTCTCGGCTACACCTTC. This translates into CASSRTGFLGYTF.